This T cell receptor beta chain was obtained from a study of CD8+ T cells in alopecia areata. Many counts were recorded for this clone. Its matching antigen is unknown. As for treatment: oral pan-JAK inhibitor, 5-10 mg twice daily. Researchers gathered lesional scalp punch biopsies and peripheral blood from patients with alopecia areata. It was from PBMCs that CD4+ and CD8+ T cells were sorted. RNA was isolated and reverse transcribed to cDNA, the sequencing template. Assay: immunoSEQ multiplex PCR; the TCRdb copy retains only in-frame clones and omits some. The data show 270,000 or so clones, more than 45% seen once. This CDR3 contains 11 residues. The germline CDR1 and CDR2 sequences are DFQATT and SNEGSKA (reference sequence). Trimming shortened V by 6 bases and J by 2 bases, and 8 bases separated the two germline ends. Study-wide results and limits: Between patients, shared TCR sequences were less clear than in mice. This was possibly due in part to HLA diversity in the patient population. The link between baseline CD8+ expansion and response remains uncertain with one nonresponder.

The chain recombines TRBV20-1 with TRBJ2-7; D gene uncertain. The sequences come from CD4+ T cells sorted from blood, collected at week 24, from a patient treated with tofacitinib. This clonotype originated in a human donor with alopecia areata. The CDR3 protein is CSAKSPYEQYF. Written as DNA, the CDR3 is TGCAGTGCAAAATCGCCCTACGAGCAGTACTTC.